The rows below give T cell receptor beta chains drawn from one sample of a study of blood T cell repertoires in COVID-19. TCRdb keeps only in-frame clones here, not all; method: immunoSEQ multiplex PCR. The repertoire consists of over 150,000 clones, with around 90% occurring once and the leading ten covering 3.9%. The sequenced sample was peripheral blood. The receptor set was obtained from a woman aged 55-75 years who had recovered from COVID-19. CDR3s include the opening cysteine and the closing phenylalanine or tryptophan. The D gene is left open where the match is weak. Size is omitted from some rows. Given values are once, few, many or a class for expanded clones.

abundance,v_gene,j_gene,d_gene,CDR3aa,CDR3nt
-,TRBV15,TRBJ1-1,-,CATSRGLDGATEAFF,TGTGCCACCAGCAGAGGGCTTGATGGGGCTACTGAAGCTTTCTTT
-,TRBV12-3/TRBV12-4,TRBJ2-5,-,CASSFRVGETQYF,TGTGCCAGCAGTTTTCGGGTTGGGGAGACCCAGTACTTC
-,TRBV11-3,TRBJ2-2,-,CASSQAHTGELFF,TGTGCCAGCAGCCAAGCTCACACCGGGGAGCTGTTTTTT
-,TRBV30,TRBJ1-2,-,CAWSVPRQTYGYTF,TGTGCCTGGAGTGTACCGCGACAGACTTATGGCTACACCTTC
-,TRBV11-2,TRBJ1-3,-,CASSPAAGNTIYF,TGTGCCAGCAGCCCCGCGGCCGGAAACACCATATATTTT
once,TRBV27,TRBJ1-6,TRBD1,CASSLRQGGFRAPLHF,TGTGCCAGCAGTTTAAGACAGGGTGGATTCCGGGCACCCCTCCACTTT
-,TRBV4-1,TRBJ2-5,TRBD1,CASSQVRGRETQYF,TGCGCCAGCAGCCAAGTCAGGGGGCGTGAGACCCAGTACTTC
-,TRBV14,TRBJ2-3,TRBD2,CASSQDGLAGVQGTQYF,TGTGCCAGCAGCCAAGATGGCCTAGCGGGGGTCCAGGGTACGCAGTATTTT
once,TRBV9,TRBJ2-7,TRBD2,CASSVEERGTYEQYF,TGTGCCAGCAGCGTAGAGGAGCGGGGAACCTACGAGCAGTACTTC
-,TRBV3-1/TRBV3-2,TRBJ1-3,TRBD1,CASSQRGTAGNTIYF,TGTGCCAGCAGCCAACGAGGGACAGCTGGAAACACCATATATTTT
-,TRBV6-5,TRBJ2-3,-,CASRWTVMGADTQYF,TGTGCCAGCAGGTGGACAGTAATGGGAGCAGATACGCAGTATTTT
-,TRBV9,TRBJ2-3,-,CASSGRGALTDTQYF,TGTGCCAGCAGCGGACGGGGGGCCCTCACAGATACGCAGTATTTT
-,TRBV4-1,TRBJ2-1,-,CASSQGLQSNEQFF,TGCGCCAGCAGCCAGGGGCTACAGAGCAATGAGCAGTTCTTC
-,TRBV19,TRBJ1-3,-,CASSPTDLSGNTIYF,TGTGCCAGTAGTCCCACAGACCTCTCTGGAAACACCATATATTTT
-,TRBV21-1,TRBJ2-6,-,CASSKAQQTGSPGANVLTF,TGTGCCAGCAGCAAAGCTCAGCAAACAGGGAGTCCTGGGGCCAACGTCCTGACTTTC
-,TRBV10-3,TRBJ2-3,TRBD2,CAISYSGGATDTQYF,TGTGCCATCAGCTATAGCGGGGGGGCAACAGATACGCAGTATTTT
-,TRBV14,TRBJ1-2,TRBD1,CASIWGQWGYTF,TGTGCCAGCATCTGGGGACAGTGGGGCTACACCTTC
-,TRBV28,TRBJ2-3,-,CASSLSQYTDTQYF,TGTGCCAGCAGTCTATCACAGTACACAGATACGCAGTATTTT
-,TRBV5-1,TRBJ2-2,-,CASSLVPAGGELFF,TGCGCCAGCAGCTTGGTCCCGGCGGGCGGGGAGCTGTTTTTT
-,TRBV6-5,TRBJ1-2,-,CASQINYGYTF,TGTGCCAGCCAGATTAACTATGGCTACACCTTC
-,TRBV12-3/TRBV12-4,TRBJ2-7,-,CASSLGNRVTDF,TGTGCCAGCAGTTTAGGGAACAGGGTTACGGACTTC
few,TRBV7-8,TRBJ2-7,-,CASSLQGNNYEQYF,TGTGCCAGCAGTTTACAGGGAAACAACTACGAGCAGTACTTC
-,TRBV19,TRBJ2-3,TRBD2,CASTPREGIFTDTQYF,TGTGCCAGTACCCCGAGGGAGGGGATTTTCACAGATACGCAGTATTTT
-,TRBV6-2/TRBV6-3,TRBJ2-5,-,CASSRPSGETQYF,TGTGCCAGCAGCCGACCAAGCGGTGAGACCCAGTACTTC
-,TRBV7-9,TRBJ2-7,TRBD2,CASSFGTIEQYF,TGTGCCAGCAGCTTCGGGACTATCGAGCAGTACTTC
-,TRBV14,TRBJ2-1,TRBD1,CASSQDFLRDRGYNEQFF,TGTGCCAGCAGCCAAGACTTTCTTCGGGACAGGGGTTACAATGAGCAGTTCTTC
once,TRBV5-3,TRBJ1-6,TRBD1,CARSLGTGDYNSPLHF,TGTGCCAGAAGCTTGGGGACAGGCGATTATAATTCACCCCTCCACTTT
-,TRBV6-2/TRBV6-3,TRBJ1-5,TRBD1,CASSSSGQGVAANQPQHF,TGTGCCAGCAGTTCATCGGGACAGGGAGTAGCGGCCAATCAGCCCCAGCATTTT
-,TRBV5-1,TRBJ2-5,TRBD2,CASSAGGLQETQYF,TGCGCCAGTTCAGCGGGGGGCCTCCAAGAGACCCAGTACTTC
-,TRBV6-6,TRBJ2-3,TRBD1,CASSPSTGVSTDTQYF,TGTGCCAGCAGCCCTTCGACAGGGGTCAGCACAGATACGCAGTATTTT
few,TRBV4-3,TRBJ1-4,-,CASSYNIAGTNEKLFF,TGCGCCAGCAGTTACAACATCGCGGGGACTAATGAAAAACTGTTTTTT
-,TRBV19,TRBJ2-1,-,CASSISPGGPPDNEQFF,TGTGCCAGTAGTATCTCCCCCGGGGGACCGCCGGACAATGAGCAGTTCTTC
-,TRBV9,TRBJ1-6,-,CASSAGQPNSPLHF,TGTGCCAGCAGCGCGGGACAACCGAATTCACCCCTCCACTTT
-,TRBV6-5,TRBJ1-6,TRBD1,CASKIGTERSPLHF,TGTGCCAGCAAGATAGGGACAGAGAGGTCACCCCTCCACTTT
once,TRBV9,TRBJ1-6,-,CASSPGGGIKGSPLHF,TGTGCCAGCAGCCCCGGAGGTGGGATAAAGGGTTCACCCCTCCACTTT
-,TRBV21-1,TRBJ1-2,-,CASSSCRRTVDFGIALGSNYGYTF,TGTGCCAGCAGCAGTTGCCGTCGGACGGTCGACTTCGGTATAGCCTTGGGGAGTAACTATGGCTACACCTTC
-,TRBV19,TRBJ1-1,TRBD1,CASSIRTGTEAFF,TGTGCCAGTAGTATCCGGACAGGCACTGAAGCTTTCTTT
-,TRBV27,TRBJ1-2,TRBD1,CASSSTPQGQLGGYTF,TGTGCCAGCAGTTCCACGCCACAGGGGCAATTGGGTGGCTACACCTTC
-,TRBV3-1/TRBV3-2,TRBJ1-2,-,CASSHRDGYGYTF,TGTGCCAGCAGCCACAGGGATGGCTATGGCTACACCTTC
-,TRBV2,TRBJ2-5,-,CAAGMGAPHETQYF,TGTGCCGCGGGAATGGGCGCGCCCCATGAGACCCAGTACTTC
-,TRBV5-5,TRBJ1-5,-,CASSLVAVNQPQHF,TGTGCCAGCAGCTTGGTAGCAGTCAATCAGCCCCAGCATTTT
-,TRBV21-1,TRBJ2-7,-,CASSPRQEQYF,TGTGCCAGCAGCCCTCGACAGGAGCAGTACTTC
once,TRBV7-9,TRBJ1-1,-,CASSLQGDEAFF,TGTGCCAGCAGCCTACAGGGAGATGAAGCTTTCTTT
-,TRBV1,TRBJ2-7,-,CTSSQPRSKGYEQYF,TGCACCAGCAGCCAACCCAGGTCTAAGGGGTACGAGCAGTACTTC
once,TRBV11-1,TRBJ2-5,-,CASSLAAGTAQYF,TGTGCCAGCAGCTTAGCGGCAGGTACGGCCCAGTACTTC
-,TRBV10-3,TRBJ2-1,TRBD2,CAIRASGGGAFF,TGTGCCATCCGCGCTAGCGGGGGTGGCGCGTTCTTC